What follows are 17 T cell receptor beta chains derived from one specimen sequenced in a study of T cell repertoires in cytomegalovirus infection. These receptors' antigens are unknown. TCRdb re-derived calls from the reads in MiXCR, one entry per CDR3 protein. The sample includes about 770,000 distinct CDR3 sequences, about 27% of them seen just once. The sample was cultured CD8+ T cells from PBMCs, taken from culture after CMV antigen stimulation. Receptors originate from a human donor in good health (CMV status not recorded). Some clones in this sample may be carry-over from other donors' samples.

The rearrangement joins TRBV19 to TRBJ1-1; 11 bases match TRBD1. After removal of 7 bases from V and 4 bases from J, the junction contained 17 bases not matched to a gene. Germline V lookup: CDR1 LNHDA, CDR2 SQIVND (reference sequence). The CDR3 length is 18 residues. CDR3 coding DNA: TGTGCCAGTACCGATTTTCTGGACAGGGGGCTATGGGGCACTGAAGCTTTCTTT. This codes for CASTDFLDRGLWGTEAFF.

This clonotype was detected a few times. The gene calls are TRBV7-9 and TRBJ2-1; TRBD2 matches at 12 bases. Germline V gene sequence: CDR1 SEHNR, CDR2 FQNEAQ (reference sequence). V shed 6 bases and J 7 bases; nucleotides not matched to a gene: 10. The CDR3 is 16 amino acids. In DNA, the CDR3 is TGTGCCAGCAGTCTAGCGGGGGGGCCGGTTTTGAATGAGCAGTTCTTC. Its translation: CASSLAGGPVLNEQFF.

The V call is TRBV12-3 or TRBV12-4, the J call TRBJ2-1; no reliable D call. The germline V and J ends were trimmed by 6 bases and 6 bases, with 9 bases remaining between them. This CDR3 is 12 amino acids long. The CDR3 nucleotides are TGTGCCAGCAGCGGGTCAGGCAATGAGCAGTTCTTC. Its translation: CASSGSGNEQFF.

Only a few counts were recorded for this clonotype. The CDR3 loop reads CSVRGGDDYGYTF. The CDR3 DNA reads TGCAGCGTTCGAGGCGGGGACGACTATGGCTACACCTTC. The chain joins TRBV29-1 to TRBJ1-2, with a weak D call TRBD1 (5 bases). In germline, CDR1 is SQVTM, CDR2 ANQGSEA. V dropped 5 bases and J dropped 3 bases, with 13 bases sitting between them. This CDR3 comprises 13 residues.

V is TRBV27 and J is TRBJ2-3; D remains unclear. Germline loops: CDR1 MNHEY, CDR2 SMNVEV (reference sequence). V shed 8 bases and J shed 4 bases, with 13 bases lying between them. This CDR3 has 13 residues. CDR3 DNA sequence: TGTGCCAGCTGGTCCCTTAGCCCAGATACGCAGTATTTT. Amino acids: CASWSLSPDTQYF.

This clonotype was detected ten times or more. The chain combines TRBV7-8 with TRBJ2-3; 9 bases match TRBD2. CDR1 is SGHVS, CDR2 FQNEAQ, per germline. The junction had 15 bases not matched to a gene; V was cut back by 5 bases and J by 6 bases. This CDR3 region has 17 residues. The DNA for the CDR3 is TGTGCCAGCAGCGAGGATCCACCGGGACTAGCACCCGATACGCAGTATTTT. Protein sequence: CASSEDPPGLAPDTQYF.

The chain is built from TRBV27 and TRBJ1-2; 7 bases map to TRBD1. The germline V gene encodes CDR1 MNHEY and CDR2 SMNVEV (reference sequence). J lost 4 bases, V lost 4 bases, and 9 bases had no gene match. CDR3 length: 15 amino acids. The CDR3, as DNA: TGTGCCAGCAGTTCAGGGACAGCTCACGGCTATGGCTACACCTTC. It encodes CASSSGTAHGYGYTF.

The J gene is TRBJ1-5, the V gene TRBV4-1, with D maybe TRBD1 (5 bases). The CDR3 is made up of 16 amino acids. The germline V gene has CDR1 MGHRA and CDR2 YSYEKL. V dropped 2 bases and J dropped 2 bases, with 13 bases sitting between them. The chain's CDR3 is CASSQQGAIGNQPQHF. CDR3 nucleotide sequence: TGCGCCAGCAGCCAACAAGGGGCCATCGGCAATCAGCCCCAGCATTTT.

The sample holds many counts of this clonotype. The V and J genes are TRBV7-8 and TRBJ2-1, with D maybe TRBD2 (7 bases). V dropped 0 bases and J dropped 9 bases, with 18 bases sitting between them. The length of the CDR3 is 16 residues. CDR1 is SGHVS and CDR2 is FQNEAQ in the germline V gene. The CDR3 DNA reads as TGTGCCAGCAGCTTAGCCTGGGGGGGCCCCTCATTTGAGCAGTTCTTC. This translates into CASSLAWGGPSFEQFF.

The CDR3 coding sequence is TGTGCCAGCAGCTCCCCTGACAGGGCCTATGGCTACACCTTC. Encoded protein: CASSSPDRAYGYTF. The J gene is TRBJ1-2, the V gene TRBV5-6, with TRBD1 matching 7 bases. V gave up 3 bases and J gave up 4 bases; unmatched junction bases: 6. The CDR3 is made up of 14 amino acids. CDR1 is SGHDT and CDR2 is YYEEEE in the germline V gene.

V is TRBV19 and J is TRBJ2-5, with TRBD1 as a possible D gene (6 bases). This CDR3 is 17 amino acids long. Deletions cut 5 bases from V and 5 bases from J, with 24 bases between. Germline V gives CDR1 LNHDA, CDR2 SQIVND (reference sequence). CDR3 in amino acids: CASSELPGTNQWETQYF. The CDR3 DNA sequence: TGTGCCAGTAGTGAGTTGCCCGGGACAAACCAATGGGAGACCCAGTACTTC.

This chain links TRBV13 with TRBJ1-2; maybe TRBD1 (6 bases). The length of the CDR3 is 13 residues. V lost 4 bases to trimming and J lost 6 bases, with 12 bases between them. Germline V lookup: CDR1 PRHDT, CDR2 FYEKMQ (reference sequence). The CDR3 DNA sequence: TGTGCCAGCAGCTCAGGGACAACTCATGGCTACACCTTC. Protein: CASSSGTTHGYTF.

CDR3: CAIRPGQPNTEAFF. CDR3 nucleotide sequence: TGTGCCATCAGACCGGGACAGCCGAACACTGAAGCTTTCTTT. J is TRBJ1-1 and V is TRBV10-3, with 7 bases lining up with TRBD1. With 6 bases clipped from V and 1 base from J, the junction kept 5 bases outside the gene matches. This CDR3 spans 14 amino acids. Germline lookup yields CDR1 ENHRY and CDR2 SYGVKD.

This clonotype was found a few times. The CDR3 spells CASSLGPEVEQYF. CDR3 nucleotide sequence: TGTGCCAGCAGCCTTGGGCCCGAGGTCGAGCAGTACTTC. V is TRBV7-9 and J is TRBJ2-7; D gene uncertain. The V end was cut by 5 bases, the J end by 6 bases, with 14 bases between. CDR1 and CDR2 from the germline V gene are SEHNR and FQNEAQ (reference sequence). There are 13 residues in the CDR3. Variable domain in full (rest from reference TRBV7-9 and TRBJ2-7): DTGVSQNPRHKITKRGQNVTFRCDPISEHNRLYWYRQTLGQGPEFLTYFQNEAQLEKSRLLSDRFSAERPKGSFSTLEIQRTEQGDSAMYLCASSLGPEVEQYFGPGTRLTVT.

This clonotype was seen more than once but under ten times. V gene TRBV27 combines with J gene TRBJ2-7; a weak D match, TRBD1 (6 bases). The V end lost 4 bases, the J end lost 6 bases, and 22 bases lay between the germline ends. The CDR3 covers 16 residues. Per germline, CDR1 MNHEY and CDR2 SMNVEV (reference sequence). CDR3 nucleotide sequence: TGTGCCAGCAGTTCCCAGTATACAAGCGACAGGTTCGAGCAGTACGTC. Translating gives CASSSQYTSDRFEQYV.

This clonotype was counted a few times. The chain employs TRBV7-6 and TRBJ2-7; a weak D match, TRBD1 (6 bases). Germline V CDR1 and CDR2: SGHVS, FNYEAQ. Between the trimmed V and J ends, which lost 3 bases and 5 bases, there was a span of 26 bases. This CDR3 region has 18 residues. CDR3 amino acids: CASSFPRGLASPGDEQYF. The CDR3 nucleotides are TGTGCCAGCAGCTTCCCCAGGGGCCTGGCTAGTCCAGGAGACGAGCAGTACTTC.

This chain uses TRBV28 with TRBJ1-5; unclear D gene. The germline V gene has CDR1 MDHEN and CDR2 SYDVKM. The V gene lost 5 bases and the J gene lost 1 base, with 9 bases spanning the gap. The CDR3 loop spans 14 amino acids. The CDR3 DNA follows: TGTGCCAGCAGTGAATTGGCCAGCAATCAGCCCCAGCATTTT. It codes for CASSELASNQPQHF.